This entry lists 24 T cell receptor beta chains sequenced from one sample in a study of T cells in Graves' hyperthyroidism and ophthalmopathy. Researchers amplified the TCR beta CDR3 regions from RNA transcripts. A set of HTBI primers served as the primers for a first-round RT-PCR of the TCR CDR3. TCRdb passed the multiplex PCR reads through MiXCR, listing each CDR3 protein once. The sample records 450,000 to 700,000 distinct CDR3 sequences, roughly 46% being singletons. Sequenced material: peripheral blood or thyroid tissue (not recorded which). The origin of the receptors is an adult woman with Graves' disease, either hyperthyroidism or ophthalmopathy (not recorded which).

This clonotype occurred many times. The J gene is TRBJ1-5, the V gene TRBV20-1; D uncertain. Trimming cost V 3 bases and J 0 bases, with 9 bases left between them. The CDR3 extends over 14 amino acids. Germline CDR1 is DFQATT and CDR2 is SNEGSKA (reference sequence). In nucleotides, the CDR3 is TGCAGTGCTAGGGCACGAAATAGCAATCAGCCCCAGCATTTT. It yields the protein CSARARNSNQPQHF.

The chain carries TRBV7-2 and TRBJ2-5, with D possibly being TRBD1 or TRBD2 (5 bases each). V dropped 4 bases and J dropped 6 bases, with 15 bases sitting between them. The CDR3 is 14 residues long. Germline loops: CDR1 SGHTA, CDR2 FQGNSA. CDR3 DNA: TGTGCCAGCAGCTCCCCGGGGCGCGTTAAGACCCAGTACTTC. Amino acids: CASSSPGRVKTQYF.

The chain is built from TRBV29-1 and TRBJ1-1; the D is unclear. Trimming took off 5 bases at V and 1 base at J, with 11 bases between the two ends. The germline V gene has CDR1 SQVTM and CDR2 ANQGSEA. The CDR3 extends over 13 amino acids. CDR3 residues: CSVSRGSNTEAFF. CDR3 coding DNA: TGCAGCGTTTCGCGAGGATCGAACACTGAAGCTTTCTTT.

On this clonotype: Germline is not matched at one junction end, which may reflect a read error. J is TRBJ2-7 and V is TRBV5-1, with TRBD1 matching 11 bases. The germline V gene encodes CDR1 SGHRS and CDR2 YFSETQ. The CDR3 extends over 12 amino acids. The CDR3, as DNA: TGCGCCAGCAGCTTGGGCCGCGGGACAGGGGGCTTC. This encodes CASSLGRGTGGF. Filled out from reference TRBV5-1 and TRBJ2-7, the complete variable domain reads KAGVTQTPRYLIKTRGQQVTLSCSPISGHRSVSWYQQTPGQGLQFLFEYFSETQRNKGNFPGRFSGRQFSNSRSEMNVSTLELGDSALYLCASSLGRGTGGFGPGTRLTVT.

The table lists this clonotype with a count of one. At one boundary the junction diverges from the germline segment, which might be a read error. The rearrangement links TRBV2 to TRBJ2-2; D is possibly TRBD2 (6 bases). CDR1 SNHLY and CDR2 FYNNEI come from the germline V gene. This CDR3 has 15 amino acids. The CDR3 loop is CASSGDRANTGGLFF. The CDR3 region has the DNA TGTGCCAGCAGTGGAGATAGAGCCAACACCGGGGGGCTGTTTTTT.

In its sample, this clonotype was seen many times. The chain recombines TRBV2 with TRBJ1-1, with D uncertain. Germline V gene lookup returns CDR1 SNHLY and CDR2 FYNNEI. CDR3 length equals 11 residues. V was clipped by 7 bases and J by 5 bases, with 8 bases between them. The CDR3 DNA reads TGTGCCAGCACGCTCAGAACTGAAGCTTTCTTT. Translating it yields CASTLRTEAFF.

The gene calls are TRBV19 and TRBJ1-1; D not certain. Germline-derived CDR1 and CDR2 are LNHDA and SQIVND (reference sequence). With 3 bases removed from V and 1 base from J, the gap between germline ends came to 12 bases. The CDR3 loop spans 15 amino acids. The CDR3 bases are TGTGCCAGTAGTATGAGGGCCCAGGCGAACACTGAAGCTTTCTTT. This translates into CASSMRAQANTEAFF.

The V call is TRBV6-2 or TRBV6-3, the J call TRBJ1-2; 10 bases line up with TRBD1. Germline CDR1 reads MNHEY; CDR2 reads SVGEGT. The CDR3 runs 15 residues. Trimming at V came to 6 bases and at J to 2 bases, leaving 6 bases not matched to a gene. CDR3 residues: CASRTRDRGNYGYTF. The CDR3 DNA reads TGTGCCAGCAGGACCCGGGACAGGGGAAACTATGGCTACACCTTC.

This clonotype was counted at least ten times. The chain joins TRBV10-3 to TRBJ1-2, with no clear D. The germline V gene has CDR1 ENHRY and CDR2 SYGVKD. Trimming removed 1 base at V and 2 bases at J, with 17 bases between. The CDR3 is 17 amino acids. The CDR3 is CAISEFSIRVKNYGYTF. Written as DNA, the CDR3 is TGTGCCATCAGTGAGTTCAGTATCCGGGTTAAGAACTATGGCTACACCTTC.

The rearrangement uses TRBV6-4 and TRBJ2-7; D is ambiguous. Germline assignment: CDR1 MRHNA and CDR2 SNTAGT. This CDR3 contains 14 residues. V gave up 2 bases and J gave up 7 bases, with 15 bases separating them. In DNA, the CDR3 is TGTGCCAGCAGTGACCTAGAGTCCTACAATGAGCAGTACTTC. Protein sequence: CASSDLESYNEQYF.

The chain joins TRBV7-9 to TRBJ1-1; TRBD1 might be the D (5 bases). Trimming took 6 bases from V and 5 from J, leaving 13 bases between them. The CDR3 sequence is 13 residues long. In germline, CDR1 is SEHNR, CDR2 FQNEAQ (reference sequence). The CDR3 coding sequence is TGTGCCAGCAGGCGGGGGGAGTGGACTGAAGCTTTCTTT. Protein product: CASRRGEWTEAFF.

This chain links TRBV11-2 with TRBJ2-7; 11 positions match TRBD1. Germline V lookup: CDR1 SGHAT, CDR2 FQNNGV. The CDR3 sequence is 15 residues long. V lost 7 bases, J lost 4 bases, and 9 bases stayed unmatched. CDR3 sequence reads: CASTIGTGGAYEQYF. The CDR3 region has the DNA TGTGCCAGCACCATCGGGACAGGGGGGGCATACGAGCAGTACTTC. The full variable domain, rest sourced from reference TRBV11-2 and TRBJ2-7, is EAGVAQSPRYKIIEKRQSVAFWCNPISGHATLYWYQQILGQGPKLLIQFQNNGVVDDSQLPKDRFSAERLKGVDSTLKIQPAKLEDSAVYLCASTIGTGGAYEQYFGPGTRLTVT.

The sample holds many counts of this clonotype. This chain connects TRBV7-9 to TRBJ2-6; D might be TRBD1 (5 bases). This CDR3 comprises 19 residues. V was trimmed by 5 bases and J by 1 base, leaving 21 bases between them. Germline lookup yields CDR1 SEHNR and CDR2 FQNEAQ (reference sequence). In DNA form, the CDR3 reads TGTGCCAGCAGCCTCCCTGTTGGGGCTCCATCATCTGGGGCCAACGTCCTGACTTTC. Protein: CASSLPVGAPSSGANVLTF. The whole variable domain, remainder taken from reference TRBV7-9 and TRBJ2-6, is DTGVSQNPRHKITKRGQNVTFRCDPISEHNRLYWYRQTLGQGPEFLTYFQNEAQLEKSRLLSDRFSAERPKGSFSTLEIQRTEQGDSAMYLCASSLPVGAPSSGANVLTFGAGSRLTVL.

The rearrangement joins TRBV20-1 to TRBJ2-7; tentative D call: TRBD2 (6 bases). The CDR3 runs to 11 residues. The V end lost 5 bases, the J end lost 3 bases, and 8 bases lay between the germline ends. Germline CDR1 is DFQATT and CDR2 is SNEGSKA (reference sequence). This CDR3 is CSAVRDYEQYF. Written as DNA, the CDR3 is TGCAGTGCTGTGCGGGACTACGAGCAGTACTTC.

The chain combines TRBV19 with TRBJ2-2; 9 bases line up with TRBD2. Germline CDR1 LNHDA, CDR2 SQIVND (reference sequence). After removal of 5 bases from V and 2 bases from J, the junction contained 6 bases not matched to a gene. CDR3 size: 16 residues. In DNA form, the CDR3 reads TGTGCCAGTAGTTTCCTAGCGGGATATAACACCGGGGAGCTGTTTTTT. Amino acids: CASSFLAGYNTGELFF.

Comments on this clonotype: This is likely a read error, given that the CDR3 carries no conserved phenylalanine or tryptophan at its end. The gene calls are TRBV7-8 and TRBJ1-5; D unclear. This CDR3 is built from 15 residues. Germline lookup yields CDR1 SGHVS and CDR2 FQNEAQ. Deletions cut 1 base from V and 2 bases from J, with 9 bases between. The CDR3: CASSLVWGGNQPQHG. CDR3 sequence (DNA): TGTGCCAGCAGCTTAGTATGGGGTGGCAATCAGCCCCAGCATGGT.

At least ten counts were recorded for this clonotype. Here the CDR3 DNA reads TGTGCCATCCGGGACCGGAGGAACACTGAAGCTTTCTTT. It translates to CAIRDRRNTEAFF. The rearrangement uses TRBV6-6 and TRBJ1-1; D may be TRBD1 (5 bases). The germline V gene encodes CDR1 MNHNY and CDR2 SVGAGI (reference sequence). V lost 10 bases and J 1 base, leaving 13 bases between the germline ends. The CDR3 length is 13 residues.

With regard to this clonotype: At one end, the junction sequence differs from germline, possibly due to a read error. The V and J genes are TRBV7-3 and TRBJ1-1, with 7 bases fitting TRBD1. This CDR3 region has 21 residues. Germline-derived CDR1 and CDR2 are SGHTA and FQGTGA. The CDR3 region has the DNA TGCGCCAGCAGCCAAGAATTTGAGGGGGCATATGTTTTACTAAGTCGCACTGAAGCTTCCTTT. It encodes CASSQEFEGAYVLLSRTEASF.

This clonotype was observed a handful of times. V gene TRBV2 combines with J gene TRBJ1-2; tentatively, D is TRBD1 (5 bases). The ends were cut back, 2 bases at V and 8 bases at J, with 9 bases in the middle. The V gene's germline CDR1 is SNHLY and CDR2 FYNNEI. The CDR3 spans 12 residues. This chain's CDR3 is CASSEQGGGYTF. CDR3 nucleotide sequence: TGTGCCAGCAGTGAACAGGGTGGGGGCTACACCTTC.

Only a few counts were recorded for this clonotype. The chain carries TRBV28 and TRBJ1-1, with 7 bases that match TRBD1. J lost 1 base, V lost 3 bases, and 2 bases had no gene match. The CDR3 covers 14 residues. Germline-derived CDR1 and CDR2 are MDHEN and SYDVKM. CDR3 in DNA: TGTGCCAGCAGTTTCGACAGGGAGAACACTGAAGCTTTCTTT. It specifies CASSFDRENTEAFF.

A word on this clonotype: Germline is not matched at one junction end, which may reflect a read error. The CDR3 is CASTCTGRSGANVLTF. In DNA, the CDR3 is TGTGCCAGCACATGTACAGGCCGATCTGGGGCCAACGTCCTGACCTTC. The genes are TRBV2 and TRBJ2-6, with D possibly matching TRBD1 (5 bases). The CDR3 length is 16 residues. Germline V gives CDR1 SNHLY, CDR2 FYNNEI.

This clonotype was detected many times. This could be a read error, since a much larger clone is one nucleotide away. The chain is built from TRBV28 and TRBJ1-2; TRBD1 aligns across 9 bases. V shed 6 bases, J shed 6 bases, and the junction held 5 bases outside the gene matches. The V gene's germline CDR1 is MDHEN and CDR2 SYDVKM. CDR3 length: 13 residues. CDR3 amino acids: CASSRTGVDGYTF. The DNA of the CDR3 is TGTGCCAGCAGCCGGACAGGGGTGGATGGCTACACCTTC.

This clonotype was counted at least ten times. The chain uses TRBV2 and TRBJ2-7, with unresolved D. The V end was cut by 6 bases, the J end by 7 bases, with 7 bases between. CDR1 is SNHLY, CDR2 FYNNEI, per germline. CDR3 length: 10 residues. The CDR3 DNA reads TGTGCCAGCAGACTGGAGGAGCAGTACTTC. Translating it yields CASRLEEQYF.

The chain combines TRBV5-1 with TRBJ2-7, with 10 nucleotides matching TRBD1. This CDR3 region has 16 residues. From germline, CDR1 is SGHRS and CDR2 YFSETQ. V dropped 4 bases and J dropped 0; count of bases not matched to a gene: 7. The CDR3 sequence is CASSQGGQGSSYEQYF. As DNA, the CDR3 is TGCGCCAGCAGCCAAGGGGGACAGGGGTCCTCCTACGAGCAGTACTTC.